Listed below are T cell receptor beta chains from one sample, sequenced in a study of Tregs in tolerant kidney transplant recipients. Assay used: immunoSEQ multiplex PCR; TCRdb lists only in-frame clones, some missing. The top ten hold roughly 4.7% of the sample, which has some 88,000 clones, approximately 90% seen once. Specimen: CD8+ T cells from blood. The receptors were sampled from a human donor in good health. CDR3s include the opening cysteine and the closing phenylalanine or tryptophan. D genes are given only for firm matches. Some rows have no size entry. The others give once, few or many, or a class for an expanded clone.

J gene,D gene,clone size,V gene,CDR3 DNA,CDR3 protein
TRBJ1-1,NA,NA,TRBV7-9,TGTGCCAGCAGCTTGTCCCACGACGTACACACTGAAGCTTTCTTT,CASSLSHDVHTEAFF
TRBJ2-1,TRBD2,NA,TRBV10-2,TGCGCCAGCAACGGACCCCGGGAGGACAATGAGCAGTTCTTC,CASNGPREDNEQFF
TRBJ1-6,TRBD1,NA,TRBV14,TGTGCCAGCAGCGAAGGGGGACAGATCTATAATTCACCCCTCCACTTT,CASSEGGQIYNSPLHF
TRBJ2-2,NA,NA,TRBV27,TGTGCCAGCAGTTTTACACGGGAGACGGTCGGGGAGCTGTTTTTT,CASSFTRETVGELFF
TRBJ1-2,NA,NA,TRBV6-6,TGTGCCAGCAGTTACGGGGCATACGGCTACACCTTC,CASSYGAYGYTF
TRBJ2-7,NA,NA,TRBV9,TGTGCCAGCAGCATCGGACAGTCCTACGAGCAGTACTTC,CASSIGQSYEQYF
TRBJ2-7,TRBD1,many,TRBV4-2,TGTGCCAGCAGCCAAGTGGGGACAGGGAATTACGAGCAGTACTTC,CASSQVGTGNYEQYF
TRBJ2-7,TRBD1,NA,TRBV6-1,TGTGCCAGCAGTTCCGGACAGGGGATCTTCTACGAGCAGTACTTC,CASSSGQGIFYEQYF
TRBJ2-7,NA,NA,TRBV27,TGTGCCAGCAGTCCGGTTGGGTTGGAGCAGTACTTC,CASSPVGLEQYF
TRBJ1-1,NA,NA,TRBV7-6,TGTGCCAGCAGCTCGACGTCCGAGGGTTTCACTGAAGCTTTCTTT,CASSSTSEGFTEAFF
TRBJ2-7,TRBD2,NA,TRBV7-8,TGTGCCAGCAGCTTAGCCGTCGCGGGGGGGCCGGACGAGCAGTACTTC,CASSLAVAGGPDEQYF
TRBJ2-3,TRBD1,NA,TRBV15,TGTGCCACCAGCAGAGATGTGAGACAGGGGACAGATACGCAGTATTTT,CATSRDVRQGTDTQYF
TRBJ2-7,NA,NA,TRBV7-2,TGTGCCAGCAGCTTACAGACATCCTACGAGCAGTACTTC,CASSLQTSYEQYF
TRBJ2-7,NA,NA,TRBV25-1,TGTGCAACCTCGCAGGGGATTTGGGTATACGAGCAGTACTTC,CATSQGIWVYEQYF
TRBJ1-2,NA,NA,TRBV4-1,TGCGCCAGCAGCCCAACCGAAGGAGGGACTTATGGCTACACCTTC,CASSPTEGGTYGYTF
TRBJ2-3,NA,NA,TRBV4-2,TGTGCCAGCAGCCAAGAATTGACGCAGTATTTT,CASSQELTQYF
TRBJ1-2,TRBD1,few,TRBV6-1,TGTGCCAGCGCTCCGGGACAGGGTTATGGCTACACCTTC,CASAPGQGYGYTF
TRBJ2-7,NA,NA,TRBV5-5,TGTGCCAGCAGCTTCGGGGGCAGTTACGAGCAGTACTTC,CASSFGGSYEQYF
TRBJ1-1,NA,NA,TRBV6-5,TGTGCCAGCAGTCTCCGAGGGGGGAACACTGAAGCTTTCTTT,CASSLRGGNTEAFF
TRBJ1-1,NA,NA,TRBV4-1,TGCGCCAGCAGCCAAGGACCCCAGGGAGTCACTGAAGCTTTCTTT,CASSQGPQGVTEAFF
TRBJ2-7,NA,NA,TRBV15,TGTGCCACCAGCAGAGTGCTGCAAGTCTCGTTCGAGCAGTACTTC,CATSRVLQVSFEQYF
TRBJ2-1,NA,NA,TRBV5-1,TGCGCCAGCAGCTTGAAAGGTTCCAATGAGCAGTTCTTC,CASSLKGSNEQFF
TRBJ2-2,TRBD1,NA,TRBV7-6,TGTGCCAGCAGTTATAGACAGGGTTCGGGGGAGCTGTTTTTT,CASSYRQGSGELFF
TRBJ2-1,NA,NA,TRBV4-1,TGCGCCAGCAGCCAAGATTTGGGTATAGCCTACAATGAGCAGTTCTTC,CASSQDLGIAYNEQFF
TRBJ1-3,NA,NA,TRBV9,TGTGCCAGCAGCGACCAAGGAAACACCATATATTTT,CASSDQGNTIYF
TRBJ1-4,NA,NA,TRBV13,TGTGCCAGCAGACCCCGGGGGGCGAATGAAAAACTGTTTTTT,CASRPRGANEKLFF
TRBJ2-5,TRBD2,NA,TRBV7-2,TGTGCCAGCAGCCTGGGGACTAGCGGGAGCCCGTCAGAGACCCAGTACTTC,CASSLGTSGSPSETQYF